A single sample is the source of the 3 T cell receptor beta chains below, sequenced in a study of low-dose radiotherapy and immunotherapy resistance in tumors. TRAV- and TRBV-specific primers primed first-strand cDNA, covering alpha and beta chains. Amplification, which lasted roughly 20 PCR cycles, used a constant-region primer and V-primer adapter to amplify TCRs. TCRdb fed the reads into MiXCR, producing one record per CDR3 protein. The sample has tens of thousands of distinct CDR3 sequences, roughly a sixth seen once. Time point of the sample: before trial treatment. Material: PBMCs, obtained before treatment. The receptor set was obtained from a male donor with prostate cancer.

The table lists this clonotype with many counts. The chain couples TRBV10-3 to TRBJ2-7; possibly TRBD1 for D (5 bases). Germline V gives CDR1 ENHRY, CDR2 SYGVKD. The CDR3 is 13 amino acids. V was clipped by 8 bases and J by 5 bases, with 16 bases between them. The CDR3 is CAIGATESHEQYF. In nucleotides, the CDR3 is TGTGCCATCGGGGCGACGGAAAGCCACGAGCAGTACTTC.

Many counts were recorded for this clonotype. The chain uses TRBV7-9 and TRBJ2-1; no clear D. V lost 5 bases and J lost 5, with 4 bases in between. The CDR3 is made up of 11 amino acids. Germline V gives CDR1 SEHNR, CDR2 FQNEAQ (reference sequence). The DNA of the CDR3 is TGTGCCAGCAGCGCAAACAATGAGCAGTTCTTC. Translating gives CASSANNEQFF.

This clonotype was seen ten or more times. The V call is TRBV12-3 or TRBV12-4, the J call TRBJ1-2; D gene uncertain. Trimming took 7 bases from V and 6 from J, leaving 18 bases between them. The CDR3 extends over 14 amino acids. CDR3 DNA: TGTGCCAGCACCCGACGGGAGAGGTTGAATGGCTACACCTTC. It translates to CASTRRERLNGYTF.